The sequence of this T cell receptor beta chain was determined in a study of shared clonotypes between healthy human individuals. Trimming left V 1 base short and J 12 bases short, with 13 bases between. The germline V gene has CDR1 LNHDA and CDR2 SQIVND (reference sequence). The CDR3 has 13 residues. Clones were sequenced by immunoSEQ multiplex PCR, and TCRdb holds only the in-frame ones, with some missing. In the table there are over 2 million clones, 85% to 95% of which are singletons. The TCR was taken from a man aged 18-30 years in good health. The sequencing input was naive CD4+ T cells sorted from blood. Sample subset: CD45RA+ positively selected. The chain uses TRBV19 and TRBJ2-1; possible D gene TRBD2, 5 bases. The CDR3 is CASSIAGVVRQFF. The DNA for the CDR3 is TGTGCCAGTAGTATAGCCGGGGTAGTGAGGCAGTTCTTC. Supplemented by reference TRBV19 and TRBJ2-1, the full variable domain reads DGGITQSPKYLFRKEGQNVTLSCEQNLNHDAMYWYRQDPGQGLRLIYYSQIVNDFQKGDIAEGYSVSREKKESFPLTVTSAQKNPTAFYLCASSIAGVVRQFFGPGTRLTVL.